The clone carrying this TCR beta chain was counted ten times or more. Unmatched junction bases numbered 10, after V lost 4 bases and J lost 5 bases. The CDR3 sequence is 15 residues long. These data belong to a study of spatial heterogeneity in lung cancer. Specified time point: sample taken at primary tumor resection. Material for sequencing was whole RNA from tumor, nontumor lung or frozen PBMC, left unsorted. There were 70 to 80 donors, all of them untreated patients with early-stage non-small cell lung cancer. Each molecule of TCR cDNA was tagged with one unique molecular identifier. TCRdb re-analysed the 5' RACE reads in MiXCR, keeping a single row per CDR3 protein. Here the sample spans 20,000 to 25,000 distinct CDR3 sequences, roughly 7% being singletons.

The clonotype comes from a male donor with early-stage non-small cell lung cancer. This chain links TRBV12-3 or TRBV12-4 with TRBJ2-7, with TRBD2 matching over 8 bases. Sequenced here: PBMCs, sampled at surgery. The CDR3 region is CASSSGGLPGDEQYF. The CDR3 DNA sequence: TGTGCCAGCAGTTCGGGGGGGCTCCCGGGCGACGAGCAGTACTTC.